The 22 T cell receptor beta chains listed next were all sequenced from one sample in a study of T cell repertoires in enteric fever. TCRdb fed the reads into MiXCR, producing one record per CDR3 protein. The repertoire consists of around 1,500 distinct CDR3 sequences, with around 37% occurring once and the leading ten covering approximately 19%. Sample: CCR7- CD38- CD4+ T cells from PBMCs. These receptors were collected from a human donor with Salmonella enteric fever, either typhoid or paratyphoid (not recorded which).

J is TRBJ2-1 and V is TRBV5-1; 13 bases fit TRBD2. The V segment lost 2 bases and the J segment 4 bases; nucleotides outside the gene matches: 0. Germline V CDR1 and CDR2: SGHRS, YFSETQ. The CDR3 is 15 amino acids. Here the CDR3 reads CASSLLAGGYNEQFF. The CDR3 DNA is TGCGCCAGCAGCTTACTAGCGGGAGGGTACAATGAGCAGTTCTTC.

The chain joins TRBV5-1 to TRBJ2-3; the match to TRBD2 covers 9 bases. After removal of 0 bases from V and 2 bases from J, the junction contained 7 bases not matched to a gene. CDR3 length equals 17 residues. CDR1 is SGHRS and CDR2 is YFSETQ in the germline V gene. The DNA for the CDR3 is TGCGCCAGCAGCTTGGGATCGCTAGCGGGATCCACAGATACGCAGTATTTT. Amino acids: CASSLGSLAGSTDTQYF.

This clonotype is medium-sized by share. The chain employs TRBV5-1 and TRBJ2-2, with a weak D call TRBD1 (6 bases). The CDR3 is 17 residues long. The V and J ends lost 0 bases and 1 base respectively, with 13 bases between them. Germline V gene sequence: CDR1 SGHRS, CDR2 YFSETQ. This CDR3 is CASSLALQGWNTGELFF. Written as DNA, the CDR3 is TGCGCCAGCAGCTTGGCTTTACAGGGTTGGAACACCGGGGAGCTGTTTTTT.

The rearrangement links TRBV28 to TRBJ1-3; a possible D gene is TRBD1 (6 bases). V dropped 5 bases and J dropped 2 bases, with 10 bases sitting between them. CDR3 length: 14 residues. Germline values: CDR1 MDHEN, CDR2 SYDVKM. The CDR3 DNA follows: TGTGCCAGCAGTCGCGCAGGGGCTGGAAACACCATATATTTT. It yields the protein CASSRAGAGNTIYF.

By its share, this clonotype is medium-sized (0.01 to 0.1%). In DNA, the CDR3 is TGCGCCAGCAGCGCATGGCGGGGGCCCATGGGCGATGAGCAGTTCTTC. This gives the protein CASSAWRGPMGDEQFF. This chain connects TRBV5-1 to TRBJ2-1; maybe TRBD2 (7 bases). Between the trimmed V and J ends, which lost 4 bases and 8 bases, there was a span of 22 bases. This CDR3 contains 16 residues. Germline V gene data show CDR1 as SGHRS and CDR2 as YFSETQ.

This clonotype is medium-sized (0.01 to 0.1%) within its sample. This chain connects TRBV5-1 to TRBJ1-2; a possible D gene is TRBD1 (5 bases). Per germline, CDR1 SGHRS and CDR2 YFSETQ. The V end lost 4 bases, the J end lost 0 bases, and 16 bases lay between the germline ends. The CDR3 extends over 16 amino acids. The CDR3 sequence: CASSGGSSSANYGYTF. In DNA form, the CDR3 reads TGCGCCAGCAGCGGGGGGAGCAGCAGCGCTAACTATGGCTACACCTTC. Full variable domain (rest looked up from reference TRBV5-1 and TRBJ1-2): KAGVTQTPRYLIKTRGQQVTLSCSPISGHRSVSWYQQTPGQGLQFLFEYFSETQRNKGNFPGRFSGRQFSNSRSEMNVSTLELGDSALYLCASSGGSSSANYGYTFGSGTRLTVV.

This clonotype is termed large. This chain links TRBV6-1 with TRBJ2-1; 12 nucleotides agree with TRBD2. The CDR3 length is 19 residues. Trimming cost V 1 base and J 7 bases; bases outside gene matches: 14. From germline, CDR1 is MNHNS and CDR2 SASEGT. The DNA for the CDR3 is TGTGCCAGCAGTGAAGGCCTAGCGGGAGGGCCTATTGGTTGGAATGAGCAGTTCTTC. Protein: CASSEGLAGGPIGWNEQFF.

A note on this clonotype: A much larger clone differs from this one at a single base, so this may be a read error. The rearrangement joins TRBV7-9 to TRBJ2-5; D unresolved. This CDR3 is 13 amino acids long. Germline CDR1 and CDR2: SEHNR and FQNEAQ (reference sequence). V lost 5 bases and J 5 bases, leaving 12 bases between the germline ends. CDR3 amino acids: CASSASSGETQYF. The CDR3 DNA is TGTGCCAGCAGCGCGAGTTCTGGCGAGACCCAGTACTTC.

The CDR3 loop is CASTPREGYEQYF. The DNA of the CDR3 is TGCGCCAGCACGCCGCGGGAGGGCTACGAGCAGTACTTC. J is TRBJ2-7 and V is TRBV5-1; 9 bases align to TRBD2. The CDR3 covers 13 residues. CDR1 and CDR2 (germline): SGHRS, YFSETQ. J was trimmed by 3 bases and V by 6 bases; bases with no gene match: 4.

In its sample, this clonotype was seen a few times. The V and J genes are TRBV7-9 and TRBJ2-7; 7 positions match TRBD1. Germline CDR1 and CDR2: SEHNR and FQNEAQ (reference sequence). The CDR3 has 12 amino acids. Trimming removed 10 bases from V and 3 bases from J; junction bases left unmatched: 6. This CDR3 reads CATSRDSYEQYF. CDR3 in DNA: TGTGCCACCTCCCGGGACAGCTACGAGCAGTACTTC.

The genes are TRBV5-1 and TRBJ1-6, with D unclear. The germline gives CDR1 SGHRS, CDR2 YFSETQ. This CDR3 is built from 15 residues. The V end lost 4 bases, the J end lost 9 bases, and 17 bases lay between the germline ends. The CDR3 spells CASSARLGEGSPLHF. The CDR3 bases are TGCGCCAGCAGCGCTAGGCTTGGAGAGGGTTCACCCCTCCACTTT. The variable domain in full, with the rest retrieved from reference TRBV5-1 and TRBJ1-6, is KAGVTQTPRYLIKTRGQQVTLSCSPISGHRSVSWYQQTPGQGLQFLFEYFSETQRNKGNFPGRFSGRQFSNSRSEMNVSTLELGDSALYLCASSARLGEGSPLHFGNGTRLTVT.

As for this clonotype: Compared with germline, one end of the junction differs, possibly owing to a read error. The rearrangement links TRBV7-9 to TRBJ1-4; TRBD1 aligns across 7 bases. Germline values: CDR1 SEHNR, CDR2 FQNEAQ (reference sequence). There are 15 residues in the CDR3. CDR3 sequence reads: CASSFQGGTNGKLFF. Here the CDR3 DNA reads TGTGCCAGCAGCTTCCAGGGGGGAACTAATGGAAAACTGTTTTTT.

This rearrangement joins TRBV18 to TRBJ1-2; weak D call: TRBD1 (5 bases). CDR3 length equals 14 residues. Per germline, CDR1 KGHSH and CDR2 LQKENI. Trimming pared 3 bases from V and 0 bases from J, leaving 8 bases between. CDR3 nucleotides: TGTGCCAGCTCACCGACAGCCGCTAACTATGGCTACACCTTC. Residues: CASSPTAANYGYTF.

This clonotype is classed as medium-sized. The V gene is TRBV5-1, the J gene TRBJ1-6; 9 bases match TRBD1. The germline V gene encodes CDR1 SGHRS and CDR2 YFSETQ. V lost 0 bases, J lost 5 bases, and 9 bases stayed unmatched. The CDR3 sequence is 18 residues long. The CDR3 DNA is TGCGCCAGCAGCTTGGGATACGGGACAGGGCTAAATAATTCACCCCTCCACTTT. This encodes CASSLGYGTGLNNSPLHF.

By share, this clonotype counts as large (0.1 to 1%). The chain recombines TRBV7-9 with TRBJ1-1, with D maybe TRBD1 (6 bases). The CDR3 is made up of 13 amino acids. V gave up 5 bases and J gave up 3 bases, with 10 bases separating them. Germline assignment: CDR1 SEHNR and CDR2 FQNEAQ (reference sequence). In DNA, the CDR3 is TGTGCCAGCAGCCGACAGGCCGACACTGAAGCTTTCTTT. Residues: CASSRQADTEAFF.

This clonotype is medium-sized within its sample. J is TRBJ2-3 and V is TRBV15; D unresolved. The ends were cut back, 0 bases at V and 5 bases at J, with 6 bases in the middle. This CDR3 contains 13 residues. Looked up from germline, CDR1 is LNHNV and CDR2 is YYDKDF (reference sequence). CDR3 in amino acids: CATSRDSGDTQYF. CDR3 nucleotides: TGTGCCACCAGCAGAGATTCAGGAGATACGCAGTATTTT.

The chain uses TRBV5-1 and TRBJ2-1, with D perhaps TRBD2 (6 bases). The germline V gene has CDR1 SGHRS and CDR2 YFSETQ. Trimming removed 0 bases at V and 13 bases at J, with 20 bases between. The CDR3 is 15 amino acids. CDR3: CASSLGQGGMAEQFF. As DNA, the CDR3 is TGCGCCAGCAGCTTGGGCCAGGGAGGAATGGCCGAACAGTTCTTC.

V is TRBV5-1 and J is TRBJ2-3, with 7 bases aligning to TRBD1. CDR3 length: 16 amino acids. Germline CDR1 and CDR2: SGHRS and YFSETQ. V lost 4 bases to trimming and J lost 0 bases; unmatched junction nucleotides: 8. Here the CDR3 reads CASSPRQGLSTDTQYF. Written as DNA, the CDR3 is TGCGCCAGCAGCCCACGACAGGGCCTTAGCACAGATACGCAGTATTTT.

V and J are TRBV5-4 and TRBJ1-2, with D unclear. V lost 0 bases and J lost 1, with 7 bases in between. Germline CDR1 SGHNT, CDR2 YYREEE (reference sequence). This CDR3 is 14 amino acids long. The CDR3 reads CASSLVGDNYGYTF. The CDR3 nucleotides read TGTGCCAGCAGCTTGGTGGGCGATAACTATGGCTACACCTTC.

A few counts support this clonotype. The chain joins TRBV18 to TRBJ2-1; D unclear. Germline V gene data show CDR1 as KGHSH and CDR2 as LQKENI. This CDR3 is built from 13 residues. Trimming shortened V by 3 bases and J by 6 bases, and 9 bases separated the two germline ends. CDR3 in DNA: TGTGCCAGCTCACCCGCTGGCAGCAATGAGCAGTTCTTC. Amino acid sequence: CASSPAGSNEQFF.

V is TRBV7-8 and J is TRBJ2-6; D not certain. Trimming took 5 bases from V and 3 from J, leaving 14 bases between them. Per the germline V gene, CDR1 is SGHVS and CDR2 is FQNEAQ. The CDR3 has 16 amino acids. The CDR3 region has the DNA TGTGCCAGCAGCATGGGGTGGTCACATGGGGCCAACGTCCTGACTTTC. Its translation: CASSMGWSHGANVLTF. Drawing the rest from reference TRBV7-8 and TRBJ2-6, the complete variable domain is GAGVSQSPRYKVAKRGQDVALRCDPISGHVSLFWYQQALGQGPEFLTYFQNEAQLDKSGLPSDRFFAERPEGSVSTLKIQRTQQEDSAVYLCASSMGWSHGANVLTFGAGSRLTVL.

To note about this clonotype: A much larger clone lies one base from this, so it may be a read error. V is TRBV5-1 and J is TRBJ2-7, with D possibly matching TRBD1 (6 bases). The V end was cut by 5 bases, the J end by 5 bases, with 20 bases between. Per germline, CDR1 SGHRS and CDR2 YFSETQ. There are 15 residues in the CDR3. CDR3 bases: TGCGCCAGCAGTGTCCCAGGGGTGACGAGGAACGAGCAGTACTTC. Translation gives CASSVPGVTRNEQYF.